The rows below give T cell receptor beta chains drawn from one sample of a study of cytomegalovirus exposure and HLA in healthy donors. Sequencing was performed with immunoSEQ multiplex PCR; in TCRdb, only in-frame clones are kept and a portion is missing. Among about 130,000 clones listed, around 81% were seen once. Material for sequencing was PBMCs. The receptors derive from a man aged 18 to 29 in good health and CMV-seronegative. CDR3s include the opening cysteine and the closing phenylalanine or tryptophan. A D gene is named only where the DNA matches it firmly. Rows give clone size only sometimes, using once, few, many, or a class for an expanded clone.

V gene	clone size	D gene	J gene	CDR3 DNA	CDR3 protein
TRBV5-5	-	TRBD2	TRBJ2-7	TGTGCCAGCAGCTTGGTACTAGCGGGGATCTACGAGCAGTACTTC	CASSLVLAGIYEQYF
TRBV7-2	-	-	TRBJ1-1	TGTGCCAGCAGCCTCGGAAAACGCGGGTTGAACACTGAAGCTTTCTTT	CASSLGKRGLNTEAFF
TRBV27	-	TRBD1	TRBJ1-1	TGTGCCACCGGGACAGGGGTTACTGAAGCTTTCTTT	CATGTGVTEAFF
TRBV25-1	-	TRBD2	TRBJ2-1	TGTGCCAGCAGTGATGTTGGGACTATCCGGGACAATGAGCAGTTCTTC	CASSDVGTIRDNEQFF
TRBV12-5	-	-	TRBJ2-3	TGTGCTAGTGGTCCTAGGTCAGATACGCAGTATTTT	CASGPRSDTQYF
TRBV28	-	TRBD1	TRBJ2-7	TGTGCCAGCAGTGACTCCGGGACAGTGAGGATTTACGAGCAGTACTTC	CASSDSGTVRIYEQYF
TRBV7-2	-	TRBD2	TRBJ2-7	TGTGCCAGCAGCTTTGGACTAGCGGGGGTGAACTCCTACGAGCAGTACTTC	CASSFGLAGVNSYEQYF
TRBV2	-	TRBD1	TRBJ1-6	TGTGCCAGCAGGGCTGAGGGGGCATCCCTCCACTTT	CASRAEGASLHF
TRBV4-2	-	-	TRBJ1-6	TGTGCCAGCAGCCAAGCCCGTAGTGTCGGTTCACCCCTCCACTTT	CASSQARSVGSPLHF
TRBV30	-	TRBD2	TRBJ2-1	TGTGCCTGGAGTCTGGCGGGGGGGCACAATGAGCAGTTCTTC	CAWSLAGGHNEQFF
TRBV29-1	-	TRBD1	TRBJ2-6	TGCAGAATTGACAGGGGGCGATCTCCTCAGTTCCTAAGCTCTGGGGCCAACGTCCTGACTTTC	CRIDRGRSPQFLSSGANVLTF
TRBV30	-	-	TRBJ2-2	TGTGCCTGGAGTGGCGCGAACACCGGGGAGCTGTTTTTT	CAWSGANTGELFF
TRBV9	once	TRBD1	TRBJ1-2	TGTGCCAGCAGCGTAGGACAGGGAACGAACTATGGCTACACCTTC	CASSVGQGTNYGYTF
TRBV11-2	-	TRBD1	TRBJ2-7	TGTGCCAGCAGCTCATATACTTCCGGGACAGGGAGGCAGGAGCAGTACTTC	CASSSYTSGTGRQEQYF
TRBV15	-	-	TRBJ2-2	TGTGCCACCCACAGGATCGGGGAGCTGTTTTTT	CATHRIGELFF
TRBV9	-	-	TRBJ2-5	TGTGCCAGCAGCGTAGGGGTGGGCAGCCAAGAGACCCAGTACTTC	CASSVGVGSQETQYF
TRBV28	-	TRBD1	TRBJ1-1	TGTGCCAGCGGCCGAGACAGGGGGATATACACTGAAGCTTTCTTT	CASGRDRGIYTEAFF
TRBV6-4	-	-	TRBJ1-1	TGTGCCAGCAGGTCGACTCTGAACACTGAAGCTTTCTTT	CASRSTLNTEAFF
TRBV4-3	few	TRBD1	TRBJ1-2	TGCGCCAGCAGCCCTTCGACAGGGGGCTATGGCTACACCTTC	CASSPSTGGYGYTF
TRBV6-1	-	-	TRBJ1-6	TGTGCCAGCTTAGCCAGCGATTCACCCCTCCACTTT	CASLASDSPLHF
TRBV9	-	-	TRBJ2-7	TGTGCCAGCAGCGTCGGGGTCCACACCTACGAGCAGTACTTC	CASSVGVHTYEQYF
TRBV19	-	-	TRBJ2-7	TGTGCCAGTAGTATATTGGGGGCCGTACAGGTCGACGAGCAGTACTTC	CASSILGAVQVDEQYF
TRBV9	-	TRBD1	TRBJ1-5	TGTGCCAGCAGCGTAGATGGACAGGCTAATCAGCCCCAGCATTTT	CASSVDGQANQPQHF
TRBV4-1	-	TRBD1	TRBJ1-2	TGCGCCAGCAGCCAATTGGGATTGGGACAGGGGGGTGGCTACACCTTC	CASSQLGLGQGGGYTF
TRBV4-2	-	-	TRBJ1-2	TGTGCCAGCAGCCAAGAGACGGAGATTTGGTATGGCTACACCTTC	CASSQETEIWYGYTF
TRBV19	-	-	TRBJ1-4	TGTGCCAGTAAAGAGACACTTTTTCAGAGTGAAAAACTGTTTTTT	CASKETLFQSEKLFF
TRBV6-1	-	-	TRBJ1-3	TGTGCCAGCAGTGAAGGGGGCGGCAACACCATATATTTT	CASSEGGGNTIYF
TRBV2	once	TRBD1	TRBJ1-1	TGTGCCAGCAGTGTCGCAGGGGGGACCACTGAAGCTTTCTTT	CASSVAGGTTEAFF
TRBV18	-	-	TRBJ2-1	TGTGCCAGCTCGACAAACAGGGAAGGGCAGTTCTTC	CASSTNREGQFF
TRBV20-1	-	-	TRBJ1-2	TGCAGTGCTTATAACTATGGCTACACCTTC	CSAYNYGYTF
TRBV4-1	few	TRBD1	TRBJ2-1	TGCGCCAGCAGCCCCGGACAGGGAGGAGTGGGCAATGAGCAGTTCTTC	CASSPGQGGVGNEQFF
TRBV5-4	once	-	TRBJ2-2	TGTGCCAGCAGATGGTCGGGGAGGGGGAGCACCGGGGAGCTGTTTTTT	CASRWSGRGSTGELFF
TRBV29-1	-	-	TRBJ1-1	TGCAGCGTTAATCGAGGGACTGAAGCTTTCTTT	CSVNRGTEAFF
TRBV5-4	-	TRBD1	TRBJ1-1	TGTGCCAGCAGCTTGGGACCGGGGACAGCTGAAGCTTTCTTT	CASSLGPGTAEAFF
TRBV6-4	medium-sized	-	TRBJ2-3	TGTGCCAGCAGTGACTCGAAGGGGTCCGATACGCAGTATTTT	CASSDSKGSDTQYF
TRBV18	-	-	TRBJ1-5	TGTGCCAGCTCACCATTAGGTTCTCAAGGGGGTGGCAATCAGCCCCAGCATTTT	CASSPLGSQGGGNQPQHF
TRBV29-1	-	TRBD1	TRBJ2-5	TGCAGCGCCTCCTGGGGACAGGGGCAAGAGACCCAGTACTTC	CSASWGQGQETQYF